This T cell receptor (beta chain) was retrieved from a study of blood T cell repertoires in COVID-19. Study-level background: In each case, the material was cDNA or gDNA derived from T cells, B-cell-depleted T cells, or PBMCs.

V dropped 0 bases and J dropped 11; count of bases not matched to a gene: 12. The CDR3 sequence is 17 residues long. Per the germline V gene, CDR1 is LGHDT and CDR2 is YNNKEL (reference sequence). Sequencing was performed with immunoSEQ multiplex PCR; in TCRdb, only in-frame clones are kept and a portion is missing. In the table there are about 230,000 clones, approximately 85% of which are singletons. Sequencing used peripheral blood. The source is a man in his forties with acute or convalescent COVID-19. The chain is built from TRBV3-1 (or the pseudogene TRBV3-2) and TRBJ1-5, with 11 bases aligning to TRBD1. The CDR3 DNA reads TGTGCCAGCAGCCAAGACGAAAGGGACAGGGGGATCAGCGCCCAGCATTTT. Translated, it gives CASSQDERDRGISAQHF.